These 4 T cell receptor beta chains came from one sample sequenced in a study of blood T cell repertoires in COVID-19. The assay was immunoSEQ multiplex PCR, and TCRdb's table has in-frame clones only and misses some. The table includes over 100,000 clones, approximately 84% detected once. What was sequenced was peripheral blood. All receptors derive from a man in his forties with active or convalescent COVID-19.

The chain has TRBV5-6 and TRBJ1-4, with D perhaps TRBD1 (5 bases). Germline lookup yields CDR1 SGHDT and CDR2 YYEEEE. There are 13 residues in the CDR3. Between the trimmed V and J ends, which lost 0 bases and 13 bases, there was a span of 13 bases. The CDR3 coding sequence is TGTGCCAGCAGCTTGGTCACGGGGGACGGACTGTTTTTT. This encodes CASSLVTGDGLFF.

This CDR3 reads CASSGGGIGEKLFF. Written as DNA, the CDR3 is TGTGCCAGTAGCGGGGGAGGAATAGGTGAAAAACTGTTTTTT. The rearrangement links TRBV19 to TRBJ1-4; TRBD1 is a possible D gene (5 bases). V was clipped by 6 bases and J by 7 bases, with 15 bases between them. The CDR3 has 14 residues. The germline V gene has CDR1 LNHDA and CDR2 SQIVND (reference sequence).

This chain connects TRBV4-3 to TRBJ1-5; tentatively, D is TRBD1 (5 bases). The CDR3 extends over 13 amino acids. The germline gives CDR1 LGHNA, CDR2 YSLEER. V lost 1 base to trimming and J lost 7 bases, with 8 bases between them. In DNA form, the CDR3 reads TGCGCCAGCAGCCAAGTTCAGGGACAGCCCCAGCATTTT. Its protein product is CASSQVQGQPQHF.

The chain combines TRBV11-2 with TRBJ2-2, with a weak D call TRBD2 (7 bases). This CDR3 is 15 amino acids long. Germline V gene data show CDR1 as SGHAT and CDR2 as FQNNGV. V lost 2 bases to trimming and J lost 4 bases, with 11 bases between them. CDR3 nucleotide sequence: TGTGCCAGCAGCTTACCGGGGGGCCGCACCGGGGAGCTGTTTTTT. Translating it yields CASSLPGGRTGELFF.